This T cell receptor beta chain was identified during a study of human T cells and chemical hapten exposure. Time point defined: pre-sensitization, week 0. As to treatment: therapeutic diphenylcyclopropenone sensitization with weekly scalp DPC. The V and J ends lost 6 bases and 5 bases, in that order; junction bases with no gene match: 9. Germline V CDR1 and CDR2: KGHSH, LQKENI. CDR3 length: 15 residues. This clonotype was detected only a few times. Each CDR3 protein is one row after TCRdb ran MiXCR on the RACE reads. The sample consists of about 61,000 distinct CDR3 sequences, around 7% of them appearing once.

This TCR derives from a young woman with alopecia areata. Some clones in this sample may be carry-over from other donors' samples. The material sequenced was whole blood, taken in connection with sensitization to the hapten diphenylcyclopropenone (DPC). The V gene is TRBV18, the J gene TRBJ2-3, with TRBD2 identical over 9 bases. The CDR3 sequence: CASSLDWRGGDTQYF. CDR3 DNA sequence: TGTGCCAGCTCCCTGGACTGGCGGGGGGGAGATACGCAGTATTTT.